This T cell receptor beta chain was documented in a study of STAT5B mutations in CD4+ large granular lymphocyte leukemia. Findings and limits, study-wide: 8/27 top patient clones versus 2/35 control clones were TRBV06-family. Approximately 25% of private leukemic clonotypes occurred rarely in other patients' non-leukemic repertoires.

CDR1 LGHNA and CDR2 YNFKEQ come from the germline V gene. The CDR3 runs to 15 residues. Trimming at V came to 0 bases and at J to 1 base, leaving 3 bases not matched to a gene. The assay was run at survey level. Under the authors' procedure: Lowest detectable productive clonotype frequency was 2.59 x 10-5. Data came from immunoSEQ multiplex PCR; TCRdb stores just in-frame clones and leaves some out. V and J calls plus clone size are reproduced from that table; the DNA served to infer D and trimming. There are over 35,000 clones in the sample; 70% to 85% occur only once, and 0.3% to 0.35% lies in the top ten. For this clone: No antigen is known for it.

The TCR comes from a human donor in good health. The chain couples TRBV4-2 to TRBJ2-7, with 7 positions matching TRBD1. The specimen was CD4+ T cells from blood buffy coats. CDR3 sequence reads: CASSQDRTGSYEQYF. The CDR3 bases are TGTGCCAGCAGCCAAGATCGGACAGGATCCTACGAGCAGTACTTC.